This entry lists 10 T cell receptor beta chains sequenced from one sample in a study of blood T cell repertoires in COVID-19. Assay used: immunoSEQ multiplex PCR; TCRdb lists only in-frame clones, some missing. The table includes 400,000 to 450,000 clones, approximately 90% detected once. Sequencing was done on a sample of peripheral blood. Receptors were obtained from a woman between 40 and 55 years old with COVID-19, enrolled during active disease.

This clone was seen only once. The rearrangement uses TRBV27 and TRBJ1-1; D uncertain. CDR1 is MNHEY, CDR2 SMNVEV, per germline (reference sequence). V dropped 6 bases and J dropped 1 base, with 6 bases sitting between them. This CDR3 region has 12 residues. CDR3 amino acids: CASRASNTEAFF. CDR3 sequence (DNA): TGTGCCAGCAGGGCCTCGAACACTGAAGCTTTCTTT.

The V gene is TRBV7-8, the J gene TRBJ2-1; TRBD2 agrees at 12 bases. The germline CDR1 and CDR2 sequences are SGHVS and FQNEAQ. The CDR3 loop spans 18 amino acids. The V gene end was trimmed by 1 base and the J gene end by 1 base; junction bases not matched to a gene: 5. CDR3 sequence reads: CASSLVLAGGESYNEQFF. DNA for the CDR3: TGTGCCAGCAGCTTAGTACTAGCGGGAGGTGAGTCCTACAATGAGCAGTTCTTC.

CDR3 protein: CASSMGDRKAFF. In nucleotides, the CDR3 is TGTGCCAGTAGTATGGGGGACAGGAAAGCTTTCTTT. The chain is built from TRBV19 and TRBJ1-1; 8 bases align to TRBD1. Germline CDR1 LNHDA, CDR2 SQIVND (reference sequence). The CDR3 contains 12 residues. V was pared by 3 bases and J by 9 bases, with 3 bases of the junction left unmatched.

This chain links TRBV11-2 with TRBJ1-1; D perhaps matches TRBD1 (6 bases). Per germline, CDR1 SGHAT and CDR2 FQNNGV. The CDR3 contains 15 residues. Trimming shortened V by 5 bases and J by 11 bases, and 24 bases separated the two germline ends. The CDR3 sequence: CASSPWGQDVDRAFF. The CDR3, as DNA: TGTGCCAGCAGCCCATGGGGGCAAGACGTGGATAGGGCTTTCTTT.

This clone is a singleton in its sample. This rearrangement joins TRBV6-2 or TRBV6-3 to TRBJ1-4, with D possibly TRBD1 on 6 matching bases. Trimming took off 6 bases at V and 5 bases at J, with 13 bases between the two ends. The V gene's germline CDR1 is MNHEY and CDR2 SVGEGT. The CDR3 has 14 amino acids. The CDR3 nucleotides are TGTGCCAGCAGCCGGACAGACTGGAATGAAAAACTGTTTTTT. Translation gives CASSRTDWNEKLFF.

This chain links TRBV27 with TRBJ1-1; D possibly corresponds to TRBD1 (6 bases). From germline, CDR1 is MNHEY and CDR2 SMNVEV (reference sequence). V dropped 6 bases and J dropped 0 bases, with 17 bases sitting between them. The CDR3 is 16 amino acids. In DNA, the CDR3 is TGTGCCAGCAGCCCGATACTGGACAGCTTGAACACTGAAGCTTTCTTT. This gives the protein CASSPILDSLNTEAFF.

With respect to this clone: The same CDR3 arises from other DNA sequences in this sample as well. This rearrangement joins TRBV7-3 to TRBJ1-1, with D tentatively TRBD1 (6 bases). The CDR3 is 14 amino acids. The V and J ends lost 4 bases and 1 base respectively, with 10 bases between them. CDR1 is SGHTA, CDR2 FQGTGA, per germline. Here the CDR3 DNA reads TGTGCCAGCAGCTCGGGACAACCGAACACTGAAGCTTTCTTT. It encodes CASSSGQPNTEAFF.

The rearrangement uses TRBV7-8 and TRBJ2-7; 7 positions match TRBD1. CDR3 size: 15 residues. The ends lost 0 bases at V and 1 base at J; junction bases unmatched: 3. Germline CDR1 and CDR2: SGHVS and FQNEAQ. This CDR3 is CASSLAPGQSYEQYF. The DNA of the CDR3 is TGTGCCAGCAGCTTAGCTCCGGGACAGTCCTACGAGCAGTACTTC.

V gene TRBV9 combines with J gene TRBJ2-3, with 8 bases matching TRBD2. Per germline, CDR1 SGDLS and CDR2 YYNGEE. The CDR3 has 16 residues. Losses at the gene ends were 0 bases for V and 3 bases for J; bases not matched to a gene: 6. This chain's CDR3 is CASSVASASGTDTQYF. The CDR3 coding sequence is TGTGCCAGCAGCGTAGCTTCGGCTAGCGGGACAGATACGCAGTATTTT.

The chain joins TRBV30 to TRBJ1-5; 12 bases fit TRBD1. The germline V gene encodes CDR1 GTSNPN and CDR2 SVGIG (reference sequence). V trimming: 3 bases; J trimming: 7 bases; junction bases outside the gene matches: 4. The CDR3 runs 14 residues. The CDR3, as DNA: TGTGCCTGGAGCCCCGGGACAGGGGGCCAGCCCCAGCATTTT. This gives the protein CAWSPGTGGQPQHF.